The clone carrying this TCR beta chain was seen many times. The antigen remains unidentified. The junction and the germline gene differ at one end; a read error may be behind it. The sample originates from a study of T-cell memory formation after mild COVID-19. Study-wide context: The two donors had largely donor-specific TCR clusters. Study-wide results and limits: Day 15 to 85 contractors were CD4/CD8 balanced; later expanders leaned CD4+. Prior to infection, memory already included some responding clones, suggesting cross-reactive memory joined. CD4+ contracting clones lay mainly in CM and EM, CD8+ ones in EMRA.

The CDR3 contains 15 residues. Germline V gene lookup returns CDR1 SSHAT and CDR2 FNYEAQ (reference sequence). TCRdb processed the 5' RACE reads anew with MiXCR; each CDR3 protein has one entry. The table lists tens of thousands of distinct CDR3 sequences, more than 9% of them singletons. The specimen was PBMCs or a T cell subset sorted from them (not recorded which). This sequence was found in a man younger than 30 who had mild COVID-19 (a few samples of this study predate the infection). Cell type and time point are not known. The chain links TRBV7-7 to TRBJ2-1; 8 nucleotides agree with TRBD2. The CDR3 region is CASSPFGGAPNEQFF. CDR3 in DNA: TGTGCTAGCAGCCCTTTCGGGGGGGCCCCCAATGAGCAGTTCTTC.